What follows describes a single T cell receptor beta chain. From germline, CDR1 is SEHNR and CDR2 FQNEAQ (reference sequence). V was pared by 4 bases and J by 3 bases, with 9 bases between. This CDR3 contains 14 residues. The entry originates in a study of OX40 agonist ivuxolimab in advanced cancers. This table comes from immunoSEQ multiplex PCR, and its TCRdb copy is limited to in-frame clones, with some not included. Of 50,000 to 80,000 clones listed, roughly 81% are singletons. The rearrangement links TRBV7-9 to TRBJ2-2, with D unclear. The sequence came from an adult with an advanced solid tumor such as melanoma, head and neck, liver or kidney cancer. Specimen: CD4+ or CD8+ T cells sorted from blood, collected in a trial of the OX40 agonist ivuxolimab. The DNA of the CDR3 is TGTGCCAGCAGCTCCCAATCGGACACCGGGGAGCTGTTTTTT. Amino acid sequence: CASSSQSDTGELFF.